These 24 T cell receptor beta chains were sequenced from one sample in a study of T cell repertoires in cytomegalovirus infection. Their cognate antigens are unknown. TCRdb re-derived calls from the reads in MiXCR, one entry per CDR3 protein. The table has 54,000 or so distinct CDR3 sequences, roughly a third seen once. The source material was PBMCs, sequenced either directly or after in vitro stimulation (not recorded which). The receptors derive from a human donor in good health (CMV status not recorded). Some clones in this sample may be carry-over from other donors' samples.

This clonotype was seen a single time. V usage is TRBV7-8 and J usage is TRBJ2-2; possible D gene TRBD2, 5 bases. V was clipped by 5 bases and J by 7 bases, with 11 bases between them. The CDR3 loop spans 13 amino acids. CDR1 is SGHVS, CDR2 FQNEAQ, per germline. CDR3 DNA sequence: TGTGCCAGCAGCCTGGGTCGGGGCGGGGAGCTGTTTTTT. Translated, it gives CASSLGRGGELFF.

This clonotype has a handful of counts. The V gene is TRBV20-1, the J gene TRBJ2-1, with unresolved D. V lost 4 bases and J lost 4, with 8 bases in between. Per the germline V gene, CDR1 is DFQATT and CDR2 is SNEGSKA (reference sequence). The CDR3 contains 12 residues. The CDR3 region has the DNA TGCAGTGCTAACAGAGTATACAATGAGCAGTTCTTC. Translation: CSANRVYNEQFF.

The V and J genes are TRBV23-1 and TRBJ2-3, with a possible D match to TRBD1 (7 bases). TRBV23-1 is noted as an ORF with a role that remains uncertain. V dropped 8 bases and J dropped 0 bases, with 18 bases sitting between them. This CDR3 has 16 amino acids. CDR3 residues: CASAGTALSSTDTQYF. CDR3 coding DNA: TGCGCCAGCGCGGGGACAGCCCTTTCTAGCACAGATACGCAGTATTTT.

This clonotype appeared a few times. The chain recombines TRBV5-4 with TRBJ1-2; D is undetermined. The CDR3 loop spans 14 amino acids. Germline V lookup: CDR1 SGHNT, CDR2 YYREEE (reference sequence). The ends were cut back, 4 bases at V and 4 bases at J, with 14 bases in the middle. In DNA form, the CDR3 reads TGTGCCAGCAGCCCCGGTGAGGATATCTATGGCTACACCTTC. This encodes CASSPGEDIYGYTF.

The V call is TRBV9, the J call TRBJ1-3; D unresolved. The CDR3 runs 17 residues. Per the germline V gene, CDR1 is SGDLS and CDR2 is YYNGEE. Trimming took off 9 bases at V and 7 bases at J, with 29 bases between the two ends. CDR3 nucleotides: TGTGCCATGTGGTTAGGGTGTATCCAAACCGACGGGAACACCATATATTTT. Protein: CAMWLGCIQTDGNTIYF.

This clonotype was counted only a few times. This chain uses TRBV7-2 with TRBJ2-4, with a possible D match to TRBD1 (6 bases). The CDR3 is made up of 15 amino acids. CDR1 is SGHTA, CDR2 FQGNSA, per germline. V was trimmed by 5 bases and J by 6 bases, leaving 17 bases between them. CDR3 amino acids: CASSPLGQGTNIQYF. CDR3 bases: TGTGCCAGCAGCCCCCTTGGGCAGGGGACAAACATTCAGTACTTC.

This clonotype was counted only a few times. The chain joins TRBV7-2 to TRBJ2-1; maybe TRBD2 (6 bases). Germline V lookup: CDR1 SGHTA, CDR2 FQGNSA. The CDR3 spans 13 residues. Trimming shortened V by 9 bases and J by 4 bases, and 13 bases separated the two germline ends. The CDR3 nucleotides are TGTGCCAGTGTGCCTAGCGTGTACAATGAGCAGTTCTTC. Translated: CASVPSVYNEQFF.

The V gene is TRBV7-2, the J gene TRBJ2-1; 7 bases are shared with TRBD2. Germline V gene data show CDR1 as SGHTA and CDR2 as FQGNSA. Trimming at V came to 1 base and at J to 12 bases, leaving 3 bases not matched to a gene. The CDR3 consists of 12 residues. The CDR3 DNA sequence: TGTGCCAGCAGCTTAGGGGGGGGGGTGCAGTTCTTC. This sequence encodes CASSLGGGVQFF. The full variable domain, completed using reference TRBV7-2 and TRBJ2-1, is GAGVSQSPSNKVTEKGKDVELRCDPISGHTALYWYRQSLGQGLEFLIYFQGNSAPDKSGLPSDRFSAERTGGSVSTLTIQRTQQEDSAVYLCASSLGGGVQFFGPGTRLTVL.

This clonotype was counted only a few times. The genes are TRBV7-8 and TRBJ2-2; 10 bases are shared with TRBD2. This CDR3 has 15 amino acids. V gave up 5 bases and J gave up 8 bases; unmatched junction bases: 8. Looked up from germline, CDR1 is SGHVS and CDR2 is FQNEAQ. The CDR3, as DNA: TGTGCCAGCAGCCGAACCTTAGCGGGGGGAGGGGAGCTGTTTTTT. Amino acid sequence: CASSRTLAGGGELFF.

This clonotype was seen ten or more times. The chain employs TRBV7-9 and TRBJ1-6, with D maybe TRBD1 (5 bases). There are 16 residues in the CDR3. Trimming took 1 base from V and 12 from J, leaving 19 bases between them. Germline V lookup: CDR1 SEHNR, CDR2 FQNEAQ (reference sequence). The CDR3 DNA reads as TGTGCCAGCAGCTTAGGGGGCATAGGCGGCATTGTACCCCTCCACTTT. Protein: CASSLGGIGGIVPLHF.

The V and J genes are TRBV28 and TRBJ1-1; no clear D gene. With 4 bases removed from V and 4 bases from J, the gap between germline ends came to 16 bases. Per germline, CDR1 MDHEN and CDR2 SYDVKM. The CDR3 is 15 residues long. This chain's CDR3 is CASSSAGGGGTEAFF. The DNA for the CDR3 is TGTGCCAGCAGTTCTGCAGGCGGCGGAGGCACTGAAGCTTTCTTT.

Turning to this clonotype: Sequence at one end of the junction differs from germline and may be a read error. The CDR3 reads CASNLLFGVDSGANVLTF. In DNA form, the CDR3 reads TGTGCCAGCAACTTATTATTCGGTGTCGATTCTGGGGCCAACGTCCTGACTTTC. This chain links TRBV11-2 with TRBJ2-6; D is ambiguous. Germline V gene data show CDR1 as SGHAT and CDR2 as FQNNGV. The CDR3 extends over 18 amino acids. Full variable domain (rest looked up from reference TRBV11-2 and TRBJ2-6): EAGVAQSPRYKIIEKRQSVAFWCNPISGHATLYWYQQILGQGPKLLIQFQNNGVVDDSQLPKDRFSAERLKGVDSTLKIQPAKLEDSAVYLCASNLLFGVDSGANVLTFGAGSRLTVL.

The rearrangement links TRBV2 to TRBJ1-5; 7 bases agree with TRBD1. There are 15 residues in the CDR3. V dropped 7 bases and J dropped 7; count of bases not matched to a gene: 13. CDR1 is SNHLY and CDR2 is FYNNEI in the germline V gene. In DNA, the CDR3 is TGTGCCAGCACTAAGACAGGGCTAGTTCGCCAGCCCCAGCATTTT. This gives the protein CASTKTGLVRQPQHF.

The DNA of the CDR3 is TGTGCCAGCAGCTTGGACAGGGGTTTTTGGGAGACCCAGTACTTC. Its translation: CASSLDRGFWETQYF. The chain uses TRBV7-9 and TRBJ2-5; TRBD1 aligns across 9 bases. This CDR3 is 15 amino acids long. V lost 3 bases, J lost 5 bases, and 7 bases stayed unmatched. CDR1 is SEHNR, CDR2 FQNEAQ, per germline (reference sequence).

The V and J genes are TRBV7-6 and TRBJ1-4, with unresolved D. The V end was cut by 1 base, the J end by 2 bases, with 8 bases between. Germline V CDR1 and CDR2: SGHVS, FNYEAQ. CDR3 length: 15 amino acids. CDR3 DNA: TGTGCCAGCAGCTTAGGTGTGTCGACTAATGAAAAACTGTTTTTT. Protein product: CASSLGVSTNEKLFF.

The genes are TRBV7-2 and TRBJ2-3; TRBD1 agrees at 9 bases. Germline CDR1 and CDR2: SGHTA and FQGNSA. V gave up 2 bases and J gave up 3 bases; unmatched junction bases: 9. The CDR3 extends over 17 amino acids. The CDR3 loop is CASSLTLPGQGTDTQYF. The CDR3 region has the DNA TGTGCCAGCAGCTTAACCTTACCGGGACAGGGTACAGATACGCAGTATTTT.

The chain uses TRBV7-9 and TRBJ2-2; 10 bases fit TRBD2. CDR1 is SEHNR and CDR2 is FQNEAQ in the germline V gene (reference sequence). The ends lost 2 bases at V and 6 bases at J; junction bases unmatched: 3. This CDR3 is built from 15 residues. The CDR3 here is CASSLPAGGPGELFF. The CDR3 coding sequence is TGTGCCAGCAGCTTACCAGCGGGAGGGCCCGGGGAGCTGTTTTTT.

This clonotype was seen more than once but under ten times. The chain joins TRBV28 to TRBJ2-7; 8 nucleotides line up with TRBD2. V was pared by 5 bases and J by 3 bases, with 18 bases of the junction left unmatched. CDR3 size: 18 residues. In germline, CDR1 is MDHEN, CDR2 SYDVKM. The CDR3 DNA reads as TGTGCCAGCAGTCCCGAGCGGGGAGCGGGGGCCACCAACTACGAGCAGTACTTC. Translated, it gives CASSPERGAGATNYEQYF. The entire variable domain, with the rest obtained from reference TRBV28 and TRBJ2-7, is as follows: DVKVTQSSRYLVKRTGEKVFLECVQDMDHENMFWYRQDPGLGLRLIYFSYDVKMKEKGDIPEGYSVSREKKERFSLILESASTNQTSMYLCASSPERGAGATNYEQYFGPGTRLTVT.

This clonotype has more than one count but fewer than ten. V and J are TRBV18 and TRBJ2-3; weak D call: TRBD2 (7 bases). From germline, CDR1 is KGHSH and CDR2 LQKENI. The CDR3 spans 15 residues. Trimming cost V 3 bases and J 5 bases, with 15 bases left between them. Written as DNA, the CDR3 is TGTGCCAGCTCACCGAGGGGGGGCCGGAAAGATACGCAGTATTTT. This codes for CASSPRGGRKDTQYF. Using reference TRBV18 and TRBJ2-3 for the parts outside the CDR3, the full variable domain is NAGVMQNPRHLVRRRGQEARLRCSPMKGHSHVYWYRQLPEEGLKFMVYLQKENIIDESGMPKERFSAEFPKEGPSILRIQQVVRGDSAAYFCASSPRGGRKDTQYFGPGTRLTVL.

The CDR3 sequence: CASSLSGRGNQPQHF. The CDR3 DNA is TGTGCCAGCAGTTTGTCAGGGAGGGGCAATCAGCCCCAGCATTTT. J is TRBJ1-5 and V is TRBV12-3 or TRBV12-4; possible D gene TRBD1, 5 bases. Trimming pared 3 bases from V and 2 bases from J, leaving 11 bases between. The CDR3 is 15 amino acids.

This chain joins TRBV10-3 and TRBJ2-3; D tentatively reads TRBD1 or TRBD2 (6 bases each). Trimming removed 9 bases from V and 0 bases from J, with 7 bases in between. Germline V gives CDR1 ENHRY, CDR2 SYGVKD. The CDR3 has 12 amino acids. The CDR3 nucleotides are TGTGCCATAGGGGGGAGCACAGATACGCAGTATTTT. Translation gives CAIGGSTDTQYF.

In its sample, this clonotype was seen many times. The V gene is TRBV6-6, the J gene TRBJ2-6; D not certain. The CDR3 extends over 17 amino acids. V dropped 0 bases and J dropped 1 base, with 10 bases sitting between them. The germline gives CDR1 MNHNY, CDR2 SVGAGI (reference sequence). The CDR3 sequence is CASSYSLTESGANVLTF. The CDR3, as DNA: TGTGCCAGCAGTTACTCCCTTACAGAGTCTGGGGCCAACGTCCTGACTTTC.

The rearrangement links TRBV12-3 or TRBV12-4 to TRBJ1-1; D gene unclear. This CDR3 has 17 amino acids. V was trimmed by 6 bases and J by 0 bases, leaving 20 bases between them. In DNA, the CDR3 is TGTGCCAGCAGCCCTAACGATTGGACGAATATGAACACTGAAGCTTTCTTT. It encodes CASSPNDWTNMNTEAFF.

The V call is TRBV20-1, the J call TRBJ2-5; the D gene is possibly TRBD2 (7 bases). This CDR3 contains 15 residues. Germline-derived CDR1 and CDR2 are DFQATT and SNEGSKA (reference sequence). Trimming took off 5 bases at V and 5 bases at J, with 21 bases between the two ends. This chain's CDR3 is CSASTGGGAGETQYF. CDR3 DNA: TGCAGTGCTTCCACAGGAGGGGGGGCCGGGGAGACCCAGTACTTC.